The 8 T cell receptor beta chains below come from one sample, sequenced in a study of cytomegalovirus exposure and HLA in healthy donors. PCR primers comprised 60 Vbeta and 13 Jbeta primers. The protocol was immunoSEQ multiplex PCR, while the TCRdb copy is restricted to in-frame clones and leaves out a portion. The sample records about 120,000 clones, approximately 80% being singletons. The specimen was PBMCs. The receptors derive from a woman in her forties in good health and CMV-seropositive.

DNA for the CDR3: TGCGCCAGCAGCTTAAGGAGCGGGACGGTCTACACCGGGGAGCTGTTTTTT. Its protein is CASSLRSGTVYTGELFF. This chain joins TRBV5-1 and TRBJ2-2; 7 bases agree with TRBD2. This CDR3 spans 17 amino acids. CDR1 is SGHRS and CDR2 is YFSETQ in the germline V gene. With V trimmed by 2 bases and J by 3 bases, 10 bases remained unmatched.

J is TRBJ2-7 and V is TRBV2; 10 bases fit TRBD2. Germline V gene lookup returns CDR1 SNHLY and CDR2 FYNNEI. Unmatched junction bases numbered 9, after V lost 6 bases and J lost 7 bases. This CDR3 spans 14 amino acids. CDR3 DNA: TGTGCCAGCAGGGGGCTAGCGGGAGTGTTTGAGCAGTACTTC. Translated: CASRGLAGVFEQYF.

This clone was detected a few times. The gene calls are TRBV27 and TRBJ1-6; the D gene is possibly TRBD1 (6 bases). The V and J ends lost 6 bases and 0 bases respectively, with 6 bases between them. The CDR3 loop spans 14 amino acids. The germline gives CDR1 MNHEY, CDR2 SMNVEV (reference sequence). The CDR3 coding sequence is TGTGCCAGCAGAGGGGGCTCCTATAATTCACCCCTCCACTTT. Protein: CASRGGSYNSPLHF.

This chain's CDR3 is CASRKSTGDVSTDTQYF. The CDR3 region has the DNA TGTGCCAGCAGGAAATCGACAGGGGACGTAAGCACAGATACGCAGTATTTT. This chain links TRBV7-2 with TRBJ2-3; 8 bases line up with TRBD1. Germline V gene sequence: CDR1 SGHTA, CDR2 FQGNSA. The CDR3 has 17 amino acids. Trimming removed 6 bases from V and 0 bases from J; junction bases left unmatched: 11. Drawing the rest from reference TRBV7-2 and TRBJ2-3, the complete variable domain is GAGVSQSPSNKVTEKGKDVELRCDPISGHTALYWYRQSLGQGLEFLIYFQGNSAPDKSGLPSDRFSAERTGGSVSTLTIQRTQQEDSAVYLCASRKSTGDVSTDTQYFGPGTRLTVL.

This clone was seen a few times. The V and J genes are TRBV5-4 and TRBJ1-6, with unresolved D. The CDR3 length is 15 residues. The germline V gene has CDR1 SGHNT and CDR2 YYREEE (reference sequence). V was pared by 4 bases and J by 9 bases, with 17 bases between. CDR3 bases: TGTGCCAGCAGCCGACAAGAGGGAGCGGGTTCACCCCTCCACTTT. This gives the protein CASSRQEGAGSPLHF.

The chain carries TRBV19 and TRBJ1-4, with TRBD1 matching 11 bases. The CDR3 length is 15 residues. The J segment lost 8 bases and the V segment lost 6 bases, leaving 8 bases of the junction unmatched. Germline lookup yields CDR1 LNHDA and CDR2 SQIVND (reference sequence). In nucleotides, the CDR3 is TGTGCCAGTAGCAGTATCGGGACAGGGGGAGAAAAACTGTTTTTT. This gives the protein CASSSIGTGGEKLFF.

J is TRBJ1-3 and V is TRBV4-1; D not certain. V lost 0 bases, J lost 0 bases, and 12 bases lay in between. Germline CDR1 MGHRA, CDR2 YSYEKL. The CDR3 is made up of 17 amino acids. In nucleotides, the CDR3 is TGCGCCAGCAGCCAAGATTCGGCAGGCCGCTCTGGAAACACCATATATTTT. This sequence encodes CASSQDSAGRSGNTIYF.

This chain links TRBV10-3 with TRBJ1-1; D might be TRBD1 (5 bases). Germline V gives CDR1 ENHRY, CDR2 SYGVKD. Between the trimmed V and J ends, which lost 2 bases and 0 bases, there was a span of 13 bases. CDR3 length: 16 residues. The CDR3 reads CAISEPRQRLNTEAFF. CDR3 bases: TGTGCCATCAGTGAGCCAAGACAGCGATTGAACACTGAAGCTTTCTTT.